The 24 T cell receptor beta chains listed next were all sequenced from one sample in a study of read filtering for tumor transcriptome and immune sequencing. The library was built from about 400 ng RNA with molecular barcoded adaptors for alpha/delta and beta/gamma chains. A single record per CDR3 protein comes from TCRdb applying MiXCR to the reads. Of over 45,000 distinct CDR3 sequences in the sample, more than 10% were seen once. The sequenced sample was a population of CD138-negative cells sorted from bone marrow. These receptors all come from a donor aged 40 or older with multiple myeloma.

There are many counts of this clonotype. The V call is TRBV6-6, the J call TRBJ1-1; the D is unclear. This CDR3 is built from 13 residues. V gave up 4 bases and J gave up 1 base, with 7 bases separating them. CDR1 and CDR2 (germline): MNHNY, SVGAGI (reference sequence). In nucleotides, the CDR3 is TGTGCCAGCAGTTTCAACAGGAACACTGAAGCTTTCTTT. This translates into CASSFNRNTEAFF.

A note on this clonotype: It is likely a read error, because the conserved phenylalanine at the end of the CDR3 is missing. The chain couples TRBV5-1 to TRBJ2-7, with D perhaps TRBD2 (6 bases). Germline V gives CDR1 SGHRS, CDR2 YFSETQ. The CDR3 covers 16 residues. CDR3 residues: CANSLTRRAAPYEQYS. CDR3 bases: TGCGCCAACAGCTTGACGAGGAGGGCAGCTCCCTACGAGCAGTACTCC.

This clonotype was picked up many times. The chain links TRBV7-2 to TRBJ2-1, with D possibly matching TRBD1 (6 bases). The V end was cut by 3 bases, the J end by 2 bases, with 8 bases between. CDR3 length: 14 amino acids. The germline V gene encodes CDR1 SGHTA and CDR2 FQGNSA. The CDR3 DNA sequence: TGTGCCAGCAGCTTCCGGGACACCTACAATGAGCAGTTCTTC. Translated, it gives CASSFRDTYNEQFF. The full variable domain, in which reference TRBV7-2 and TRBJ2-1 provide the parts outside the CDR3, is GAGVSQSPSNKVTEKGKDVELRCDPISGHTALYWYRQSLGQGLEFLIYFQGNSAPDKSGLPSDRFSAERTGGSVSTLTIQRTQQEDSAVYLCASSFRDTYNEQFFGPGTRLTVL.

To note about this clonotype: A much larger clone lies a single base off, so this may be a read error. The genes are TRBV20-1 and TRBJ1-1; TRBD1 might be the D (6 bases). The CDR3 is made up of 13 amino acids. Germline V gives CDR1 DFQATT, CDR2 SNEGSKA (reference sequence). CDR3 sequence: CCARQAIGRLAFF. DNA for the CDR3: TGCTGTGCTAGACAGGCCATCGGCCGTTTAGCTTTCTTT.

At least ten counts were recorded for this clonotype. The chain is built from TRBV5-1 and TRBJ2-2; no clear D. The germline gives CDR1 SGHRS, CDR2 YFSETQ. The V gene lost 0 bases and the J gene lost 7 bases, with 7 bases spanning the gap. This CDR3 comprises 13 residues. CDR3 DNA sequence: TGCGCCAGCAGCTTGGGAGACCGCGGGGAGCTGTTTTTT. Its translation: CASSLGDRGELFF. The variable domain in full, with the rest retrieved from reference TRBV5-1 and TRBJ2-2, is KAGVTQTPRYLIKTRGQQVTLSCSPISGHRSVSWYQQTPGQGLQFLFEYFSETQRNKGNFPGRFSGRQFSNSRSEMNVSTLELGDSALYLCASSLGDRGELFFGEGSRLTVL.

The J gene is TRBJ1-1, the V gene TRBV12-3 or TRBV12-4; D is undetermined. V lost 6 bases and J 1 base, leaving 12 bases between the germline ends. The CDR3 length is 14 residues. The CDR3 protein is CASSLAGKNTEAFF. Here the CDR3 DNA reads TGTGCCAGCAGCCTAGCTGGGAAGAACACTGAAGCTTTCTTT.

In this sample, this clonotype turned up many times. The rearrangement joins TRBV29-1 to TRBJ2-3; TRBD2 matches 10 bases. This CDR3 is 15 amino acids long. The trim removed 7 bases at V and 10 bases at J, leaving 17 bases unmatched. The germline V gene encodes CDR1 SQVTM and CDR2 ANQGSEA. CDR3 coding DNA: TGCAGCGCCTCCAGGGGGCTAGCGGGAGTCGGTGCGCAGTATTTT. This encodes CSASRGLAGVGAQYF.

This clonotype appeared a few times. The chain has TRBV11-2 and TRBJ2-3; the D gene is possibly TRBD2 (6 bases). CDR3 length equals 15 residues. The V end was cut by 1 base, the J end by 1 base, with 9 bases between. CDR1 is SGHAT and CDR2 is FQNNGV in the germline V gene. CDR3 bases: TGTGCCAGCAGCTTAGTGGTAGCGGGCACAGATACGCAGTATTTT. Translation gives CASSLVVAGTDTQYF.

This clonotype was picked up many times. The chain employs TRBV19 and TRBJ2-3; the match to TRBD2 covers 12 bases. Per the germline V gene, CDR1 is LNHDA and CDR2 is SQIVND (reference sequence). This CDR3 has 15 amino acids. V was pared by 4 bases and J by 4 bases, with 3 bases of the junction left unmatched. The CDR3 DNA follows: TGTGCCAGTAGTAGGACTAGCGGGAACCCAGATACGCAGTATTTT. Residues: CASSRTSGNPDTQYF.

In regard to this clonotype: A much larger clone lies a single base off, so this may be a read error. This chain joins TRBV7-6 and TRBJ2-3; 11 bases map to TRBD2. Germline V gene sequence: CDR1 SGHVS, CDR2 FNYEAQ. Losses at the gene ends were 3 bases for V and 3 bases for J; bases not matched to a gene: 8. This CDR3 has 17 residues. Here the CDR3 reads CASSLEVAGGATDTQYF. The CDR3 DNA reads as TGTGCCAGCAGCTTGGAAGTAGCGGGAGGGGCGACAGATACGCAGTATTTT.

The sample holds many counts of this clonotype. The chain has TRBV30 and TRBJ1-1; D might be TRBD1 (5 bases). Trimming removed 1 base from V and 2 bases from J, with 11 bases in between. This CDR3 has 14 residues. Germline V gene data show CDR1 as GTSNPN and CDR2 as SVGIG (reference sequence). In DNA, the CDR3 is TGTGCCTGGAGTGCGGCCTGGGGCAACACTGAAGCTTTCTTT. It specifies CAWSAAWGNTEAFF.

This sequence joins TRBV27 and TRBJ2-3; no firm D call. V lost 6 bases to trimming and J lost 0 bases, with 10 bases between them. Germline values: CDR1 MNHEY, CDR2 SMNVEV (reference sequence). CDR3 length equals 14 residues. DNA for the CDR3: TGTGCCAGCAGGCCCTCAACTAGCACAGATACGCAGTATTTT. It encodes CASRPSTSTDTQYF.

This clonotype was detected ten times or more. The V gene is TRBV27, the J gene TRBJ2-1, with 7 bases lining up with TRBD2. Trimming removed 6 bases from V and 3 bases from J; junction bases left unmatched: 11. The CDR3 is made up of 16 amino acids. Germline loops: CDR1 MNHEY, CDR2 SMNVEV (reference sequence). The CDR3 region has the DNA TGTGCCAGCAGCCCCGACCGGCTAGCGGTCTACAATGAGCAGTTCTTC. This encodes CASSPDRLAVYNEQFF.

This clonotype was seen at least ten times. The chain is built from TRBV10-1 and TRBJ2-3; no clear D. The CDR3 runs to 14 residues. Trimming removed 0 bases from V and 4 bases from J, with 8 bases in between. Per germline, CDR1 WNHNN and CDR2 SYGVQD (reference sequence). CDR3 loop: CASSESRNADTQYF. The CDR3 region has the DNA TGCGCCAGCAGTGAGTCGCGTAACGCAGATACGCAGTATTTT.

This clonotype showed up just a few times. CDR3 region: CASSLEYEQYF. The CDR3 bases are TGCGCCAGCAGCTTGGAGTACGAGCAGTACTTC. The rearrangement links TRBV5-1 to TRBJ2-7; D ambiguous. Germline V gene lookup returns CDR1 SGHRS and CDR2 YFSETQ. CDR3 length: 11 residues. Trimming pared 0 bases from V and 4 bases from J, leaving 2 bases between.

As regards this clonotype: Sequence at one end of the junction differs from germline and may be a read error. The chain uses TRBV12-3 or TRBV12-4 and TRBJ2-5, with a possible D match to TRBD2 (5 bases). The CDR3 consists of 12 residues. The CDR3 is CASSGIQETQCF. The DNA for the CDR3 is TGTGCCAGCAGCGGGATCCAAGAGACCCAGTGCTTT.

This clonotype was detected ten times or more. CDR3 bases: TGTGCCAGCAGCTACCGGTCGGACCGACGAAGCAATGAGCAGTTCTTC. Translating it yields CASSYRSDRRSNEQFF. The chain joins TRBV7-8 to TRBJ2-1, with D uncertain. Germline V gives CDR1 SGHVS, CDR2 FQNEAQ. V dropped 4 bases and J dropped 6 bases, with 19 bases sitting between them. The CDR3 runs 16 residues.

This clonotype was detected ten times or more. The J gene is TRBJ2-3, the V gene TRBV20-1; 16 positions agree with TRBD2. The germline CDR1 and CDR2 sequences are DFQATT and SNEGSKA (reference sequence). The CDR3 length is 19 residues. Trimming took 3 bases from V and 1 from J; bases not matched to a gene: 10. CDR3 bases: TGCAGTGCTAGGGCACCGGGACTAGCGGGAGGGCCTGGCACAGATACGCAGTATTTT. This gives the protein CSARAPGLAGGPGTDTQYF.

This clonotype has at least ten counts. The gene calls are TRBV7-2 and TRBJ2-1, with D possibly being TRBD1 or TRBD2 (5 bases each). This CDR3 comprises 13 residues. Trimming left V 5 bases short and J 10 bases short, with 15 bases between. CDR1 SGHTA and CDR2 FQGNSA come from the germline V gene. CDR3 loop: CASSLPYGTEQFF. DNA for the CDR3: TGTGCCAGCAGCCTACCTTATGGGACCGAGCAGTTCTTC.

This clonotype appeared many times. The rearrangement joins TRBV6-1 to TRBJ2-7, with TRBD1 matching 8 bases. Germline CDR1 is MNHNS and CDR2 is SASEGT. This CDR3 spans 13 amino acids. V gave up 6 bases and J gave up 2 bases; unmatched junction bases: 3. CDR3 sequence: CASRGQGAYEQYF. CDR3 in DNA: TGTGCCAGCAGAGGACAGGGAGCCTACGAGCAGTACTTC.

In regard to this clonotype: This may come from a read error, since a much larger clone is one base off. The chain couples TRBV4-2 to TRBJ1-5; D is unclear. This CDR3 has 11 amino acids. Germline V lookup: CDR1 LGHNA, CDR2 YNFKEQ. V lost 1 base to trimming and J lost 11 bases, with 6 bases between them. The CDR3 loop reads CASSQVCAQHF. CDR3 nucleotides: TGTGCCAGCAGCCAAGTGTGTGCCCAGCATTTT.

Concerning this clonotype itself: One end of the junction fails to match germline, which may point to a read error. This chain joins TRBV6-2 or TRBV6-3 and TRBJ2-6, with a tentative D call TRBD1 (6 bases). The CDR3 loop spans 17 amino acids. The germline V gene encodes CDR1 MNHEY and CDR2 SVGEGT. The CDR3 protein is CASGYRSTGFGANVLTF. The CDR3 nucleotides are TGTGCCAGCGGTTACCGCTCTACAGGGTTTGGGGCCAACGTCCTGACTTTC.

This clonotype was recorded many times. The chain uses TRBV3-1 and TRBJ2-2; D ambiguous. CDR1 and CDR2 (germline): LGHDT, YNNKEL (reference sequence). The CDR3 totals 15 residues. Between the trimmed V and J ends, which lost 1 base and 6 bases, there was a span of 12 bases. The CDR3 sequence is CASSQVYRGAGELFF. Here the CDR3 DNA reads TGTGCCAGCAGCCAAGTTTATCGTGGGGCCGGGGAGCTGTTTTTT. The complete variable domain, with remaining parts taken from reference TRBV3-1 and TRBJ2-2, reads DTAVSQTPKYLVTQMGNDKSIKCEQNLGHDTMYWYKQDSKKFLKIMFSYNNKELIINETVPNRFSPKSPDKAHLNLHINSLELGDSAVYFCASSQVYRGAGELFFGEGSRLTVL.

This clonotype was detected many times. This chain uses TRBV6-2 or TRBV6-3 with TRBJ2-1; tentatively, D is TRBD2 (6 bases). The CDR3 has 14 amino acids. V was shortened by 7 bases and J by 4 bases, with 14 bases between the two germline ends. Germline-derived CDR1 and CDR2 are MNHEY and SVGEGT. For the CDR3, the DNA is TGTGCCAGCAAGGTGGGGGGTTTGTACAATGAGCAGTTCTTC. Residues: CASKVGGLYNEQFF.